One sample yielded the 18 T cell receptor beta chains listed below, sequenced in a study of T cell responses to AZD1222 COVID-19 vaccine. Sequenced by immunoSEQ multiplex PCR; TCRdb stores in-frame clones only, minus some. The repertoire holds tens of thousands of clones, with 85% to 90% as singletons. The sample in question was peripheral blood, obtained 28 days after the second AZD1222 dose. The receptors stem from an adult who received the AZD1222 COVID-19 vaccine.

V is TRBV29-1 and J is TRBJ2-6; D unresolved. V was cut by 4 bases and J by 0 bases, with 4 bases left in between. CDR3 length equals 13 residues. Germline-derived CDR1 and CDR2 are SQVTM and ANQGSEA. The CDR3 sequence: CSVASSGANVLTF. The CDR3 bases are TGCAGCGTTGCATCCTCTGGGGCCAACGTCCTGACTTTC.

The chain joins TRBV19 to TRBJ2-1, with 10 bases lining up with TRBD2. V shed 2 bases and J 5 bases; nucleotides not matched to a gene: 0. The CDR3 is 14 amino acids. Germline CDR1 is LNHDA and CDR2 is SQIVND (reference sequence). The CDR3 nucleotides are TGTGCCAGTAGTATAACTAGCGGGAACAATGAGCAGTTCTTC. The encoded protein is CASSITSGNNEQFF.

A single count supports this clone. The rearrangement links TRBV6-1 to TRBJ1-6; no clear D gene. Germline assignment: CDR1 MNHNS and CDR2 SASEGT. Trimming cost V 2 bases and J 7 bases, with 12 bases left between them. The CDR3 is 15 amino acids. CDR3 loop: CASSEPLGRNSPLHF. The CDR3, as DNA: TGTGCCAGCAGTGAACCGCTAGGGAGAAATTCACCCCTCCACTTT.

The rearrangement joins TRBV2 to TRBJ2-3, with unresolved D. The CDR3 has 14 amino acids. V lost 4 bases and J lost 2, with 10 bases in between. In germline, CDR1 is SNHLY, CDR2 FYNNEI. CDR3 DNA sequence: TGTGCCAGCAGTGGTGGCCTTTCCACAGATACGCAGTATTTT. Its translation: CASSGGLSTDTQYF.

The chain carries TRBV25-1 and TRBJ2-1; 8 nucleotides align to TRBD1. This CDR3 is 15 amino acids long. V lost 7 bases, J lost 4 bases, and 9 bases stayed unmatched. The germline V gene has CDR1 MGHDK and CDR2 SYGVNS. The DNA of the CDR3 is TGTGCCAGCACCGTGACAGGGGCCGGTTACAATGAGCAGTTCTTC. Translated, it gives CASTVTGAGYNEQFF.

The J gene is TRBJ1-5, the V gene TRBV27; D remains ambiguous. The V end lost 2 bases, the J end lost 7 bases, and 9 bases lay between the germline ends. The CDR3 spans 13 residues. Germline values: CDR1 MNHEY, CDR2 SMNVEV (reference sequence). CDR3 sequence reads: CASSLGSLQPQHF. The CDR3 coding sequence is TGTGCCAGCAGTTTAGGCTCTCTCCAGCCCCAGCATTTT.

The V gene is TRBV5-7, the J gene TRBJ2-7; D gene ambiguous. TRBV5-7 is flagged as an ORF with uncertain function. This CDR3 is built from 16 residues. Between the trimmed V and J ends, which lost 1 base and 0 bases, there was a span of 14 bases. The CDR3 nucleotides read TGTGCCAGCAGCTTGTGGCAGGATACCCCCTCCTACGAGCAGTACTTC. Its protein is CASSLWQDTPSYEQYF.

This chain connects TRBV5-5 to TRBJ1-2; D is possibly TRBD1 (5 bases). CDR1 and CDR2 (germline): SGHKS, YYEKEE (reference sequence). The CDR3 is 14 residues long. Deletions cut 4 bases from V and 3 bases from J, with 13 bases between. CDR3: CASSPQGRHYGYTF. In DNA form, the CDR3 reads TGTGCCAGCAGCCCCCAGGGCAGGCACTATGGCTACACCTTC.

This chain joins TRBV7-9 and TRBJ1-3; D is ambiguous. Trimming removed 3 bases at V and 9 bases at J, with 12 bases between. The CDR3 covers 13 residues. Germline CDR1 is SEHNR and CDR2 is FQNEAQ (reference sequence). As DNA, the CDR3 is TGTGCCAGCAGCTTGGCCGGGATAAGCACCATATATTTT. Its protein product is CASSLAGISTIYF.

The chain uses TRBV5-5 and TRBJ1-4; 7 bases align to TRBD1. The CDR3 length is 17 residues. With V trimmed by 2 bases and J by 14 bases, 21 bases remained unmatched. The germline V gene has CDR1 SGHKS and CDR2 YYEKEE (reference sequence). CDR3 residues: CASSFTPDRALSAGLFF. CDR3 DNA: TGTGCCAGCAGCTTTACCCCCGACAGGGCGCTTTCAGCCGGTCTGTTTTTT.

The CDR3 protein is CASSDQINEKLFF. DNA of the CDR3: TGCGCCAGCAGCGATCAAATCAATGAAAAACTGTTTTTT. The chain recombines TRBV5-1 with TRBJ1-4; unclear D gene. The V gene lost 4 bases and the J gene lost 5 bases, with 9 bases spanning the gap. CDR3 length: 13 residues. The germline V gene has CDR1 SGHRS and CDR2 YFSETQ.

The rearrangement uses TRBV28 and TRBJ2-5; 12 bases fit TRBD1. The CDR3 runs 15 residues. In germline, CDR1 is MDHEN, CDR2 SYDVKM. With 5 bases clipped from V and 5 bases from J, the junction kept 6 bases outside the gene matches. CDR3 loop: CASSTGTGGLETQYF. The DNA of the CDR3 is TGTGCCAGCAGTACAGGGACAGGGGGCTTGGAGACCCAGTACTTC. Variable domain in full (rest from reference TRBV28 and TRBJ2-5): DVKVTQSSRYLVKRTGEKVFLECVQDMDHENMFWYRQDPGLGLRLIYFSYDVKMKEKGDIPEGYSVSREKKERFSLILESASTNQTSMYLCASSTGTGGLETQYFGPGTRLLVL.

This clone appeared a single time. The chain recombines TRBV19 with TRBJ1-2; a weak D match, TRBD1 (6 bases). V lost 1 base and J lost 4, with 16 bases in between. The CDR3 spans 16 residues. The germline V gene has CDR1 LNHDA and CDR2 SQIVND (reference sequence). The CDR3 region has the DNA TGTGCCAGTAGTATAGTTGGACAGAGGATATTCTATGGCTACACCTTC. Its protein product is CASSIVGQRIFYGYTF.

The chain carries TRBV5-1 and TRBJ1-4; 7 positions match TRBD1. V was pared by 3 bases and J by 6 bases, with 5 bases of the junction left unmatched. CDR1 is SGHRS and CDR2 is YFSETQ in the germline V gene. The CDR3 spans 14 residues. CDR3 bases: TGCGCCAGCAGCTCGACAGGGTGGGATGAAAAACTGTTTTTT. This encodes CASSSTGWDEKLFF.

The gene calls are TRBV7-7 and TRBJ2-5, with 7 bases identical to TRBD1. CDR1 SSHAT and CDR2 FNYEAQ come from the germline V gene (reference sequence). Trimming at V came to 5 bases and at J to 0 bases, leaving 3 bases not matched to a gene. There are 14 residues in the CDR3. DNA for the CDR3: TGTGCCAGCAGCCAGGGACAGAACCAAGAGACCCAGTACTTC. Its translation is CASSQGQNQETQYF.

This chain connects TRBV25-1 to TRBJ2-5, with TRBD1 matching over 8 bases. V lost 1 base and J lost 1; bases outside the gene matches: 5. CDR1 and CDR2 from the germline V gene are MGHDK and SYGVNS. This CDR3 has 16 amino acids. CDR3 coding DNA: TGTGCCAGCAGTGAATCTCGGACAGGGACCCAAGAGACCCAGTACTTC. This encodes CASSESRTGTQETQYF.

The chain combines TRBV11-1 with TRBJ2-1, with 7 bases matching TRBD2. Per germline, CDR1 SGHAT and CDR2 FQDESV (reference sequence). The CDR3 has 14 residues. The J segment lost 5 bases and the V segment lost 5 bases, leaving 6 bases of the junction unmatched. The CDR3 is CASSPGLGHNEQFF. CDR3 DNA: TGTGCCAGCAGCCCCGGACTAGGACACAATGAGCAGTTCTTC.

The gene calls are TRBV7-9 and TRBJ2-7; no clear D gene. The CDR3 totals 14 residues. Trimming stripped 5 bases from V and 5 bases from J, with 16 bases between. Germline V gene data show CDR1 as SEHNR and CDR2 as FQNEAQ (reference sequence). In DNA, the CDR3 is TGTGCCAGCAGCCAATGGGTTGTGGGGAACGAGCAGTACTTC. Amino acids: CASSQWVVGNEQYF.